This is a list of T cell receptor beta chains from one sample in a study of blood T cell repertoires in COVID-19. Repertoires were generated with immunoSEQ multiplex PCR, while TCRdb's copy carries only in-frame clones and drops some. The top ten hold around 3.8% of the sample, which has around 140,000 clones, 80% seen once. Sequencing was done on a sample of peripheral blood. Every receptor here comes from a man aged 65 to 79 who had recovered from COVID-19. CDR3s include the opening cysteine and the closing phenylalanine or tryptophan. A D gene is named only where the DNA matches it firmly. Rows give clone size only sometimes, using once, few, many, or a class for an expanded clone.

CDR3aa | CDR3nt | j_gene | v_gene | abundance | d_gene
CATSSPIGLAANEQFF | TGTGCCACCAGCAGCCCTATCGGACTAGCCGCCAATGAGCAGTTCTTC | TRBJ2-1 | TRBV15 | once | TRBD2
CASSGGTGGFYEQYF | TGTGCCAGCAGCGGAGGGACAGGGGGGTTCTACGAGCAGTACTTC | TRBJ2-7 | TRBV7-2 | . | TRBD1
CASLRTDRRETQYF | TGTGCCAGCCTAAGGACAGACCGAAGGGAGACCCAGTACTTC | TRBJ2-5 | TRBV7-9 | . | .
CSAGGAGGSADTQYF | TGCAGTGCTGGTGGGGCGGGAGGGTCGGCAGATACGCAGTATTTT | TRBJ2-3 | TRBV20-1 | . | TRBD2
CASSAGEGQVNNEQFF | TGTGCCAGCAGCGCCGGTGAGGGACAGGTGAACAATGAGCAGTTCTTC | TRBJ2-1 | TRBV11-2 | once | TRBD1
CSVDPGQGTYEQYF | TGCAGCGTTGATCCGGGACAGGGAACCTACGAGCAGTACTTC | TRBJ2-7 | TRBV29-1 | . | TRBD1
CASSTWTATGEQFF | TGTGCCAGCAGCACATGGACTGCCACCGGTGAGCAGTTCTTC | TRBJ2-1 | TRBV11-2 | . | .
CASSLGQYNEQFF | TGTGCCAGCAGCTTGGGACAGTACAATGAGCAGTTCTTC | TRBJ2-1 | TRBV5-8 | . | .
CASSLTGPNEKLFF | TGTGCCAGCAGTTTAACAGGGCCTAATGAAAAACTGTTTTTT | TRBJ1-4 | TRBV28 | . | .
CASSKVAGGSYEQYF | . | TRBJ2-7 | TRBV21-1 | . | .
CASSPGLAGELNTGELFF | TGTGCCAGCAGCCCGGGACTAGCGGGAGAGCTAAACACCGGGGAGCTGTTTTTT | TRBJ2-2 | TRBV11-3 | . | TRBD2
CASSFGGGPRNEQFF | TGTGCCAGCAGTTTTGGGGGAGGGCCTAGGAATGAGCAGTTCTTC | TRBJ2-1 | TRBV6-2/TRBV6-3 | . | TRBD2
CASSTTGTGVNTEAFF | TGTGCCAGCTCGACTACCGGGACAGGGGTGAACACTGAAGCTTTCTTT | TRBJ1-1 | TRBV18 | . | TRBD1
CATPRDRANTEAFF | TGTGCCACCCCACGAGACAGGGCGAACACTGAAGCTTTCTTT | TRBJ1-1 | TRBV24-1 | . | TRBD1
CASSAGGAWFF | TGTGCCAGCTCGGCGGGAGGGGCTTGGTTCTTC | TRBJ2-1 | TRBV6-4 | . | TRBD2
CASSAQEGSYNEQFF | TGTGCCAGTAGTGCACAGGAGGGCTCCTACAATGAGCAGTTCTTC | TRBJ2-1 | TRBV19 | few | .
CASSPRLGQGNGYTF | TGTGCCAGCTCACCACGTTTGGGACAGGGAAACGGCTACACCTTC | TRBJ1-2 | TRBV18 | . | TRBD1
CASSYSFQRPGHPHSGRFF | TGTGCCAGCAGTTACTCGTTCCAACGTCCGGGTCACCCCCACTCCGGCCGATTCTTC | TRBJ2-1 | TRBV6-2/TRBV6-3 | . | .
CASSLVASGELFF | TGTGCCAGCAGCTTAGTAGCCTCCGGGGAGCTGTTTTTT | TRBJ2-2 | TRBV11-2 | . | .
CAWSWIRRDQETQYF | TGTGCCTGGAGTTGGATCCGGCGGGACCAAGAGACCCAGTACTTC | TRBJ2-5 | TRBV30 | . | .
CASRPWGGARTEAFF | TGTGCCAGCAGACCCTGGGGGGGGGCAAGGACTGAAGCTTTCTTT | TRBJ1-1 | TRBV25-1 | . | .
CASSYSISSGTYEQYF | TGTGCCAGCAGTTACTCGATTAGTAGCGGGACGTACGAGCAGTACTTC | TRBJ2-7 | TRBV6-2/TRBV6-3 | few | TRBD2
CASSLRRADYEQYF | TGTGCCAGCAGCTTGCGGCGGGCAGACTACGAGCAGTACTTC | TRBJ2-7 | TRBV5-6 | . | .
CASSNLGQQNTEAFF | TGTGCCAGCAGCAATCTTGGACAGCAGAACACTGAAGCTTTCTTT | TRBJ1-1 | TRBV21-1 | few | .
CASSSPSSGTNTEAFF | TGTGCCAGCAGTTCACCCTCGAGCGGGACGAACACTGAAGCTTTCTTT | TRBJ1-1 | TRBV28 | . | .
CASSLGEAGFKNIQYF | TGTGCCAGCAGTTTGGGAGAAGCGGGGTTCAAAAACATTCAGTACTTC | TRBJ2-4 | TRBV28 | . | TRBD2
CASSLSLRETQYF | TGTGCCAGCAGCTTATCCTTGAGAGAGACCCAGTACTTC | TRBJ2-5 | TRBV11-2 | . | .
CSASGGRALYNEQFF | TGCAGTGCTAGTGGCGGGAGGGCCCTGTACAATGAGCAGTTCTTC | TRBJ2-1 | TRBV20-1 | . | TRBD2